This T cell receptor (beta chain) appears in the sequencing data of a study of CD4 T cells in relation to SARS-CoV-2 and coronaviruses. CD4+ T cells from unexposed donors were obtained before the COVID-19 pandemic (2011-2018). CD4+ T cells were isolated from the cells after roughly 11 days of culture. Unexposed-donor CD4+ T cells were probed with SARS-CoV-2 S/N and four cold-coronavirus spikes, cells permitting. Turning to this clone: Its target is unknown.

Germline-derived CDR1 and CDR2 are MNHEY and SVGEGT. V gave up 0 bases and J gave up 0 bases; unmatched junction bases: 5. There are 17 residues in the CDR3. Measured with immunoSEQ multiplex PCR; TCRdb has only the in-frame clones, and not every one. Among about 24,000 clones listed, over 60% were seen once. The sequenced material came from CD4+ T cells from PBMCs, cultured in vitro. The source is a human donor in good health. This rearrangement joins TRBV6-2 or TRBV6-3 to TRBJ2-1, with TRBD2 matching 7 bases. The CDR3 loop is CASSYSGGSGSYNEQFF. CDR3 nucleotide sequence: TGTGCCAGCAGTTACTCTGGCGGGAGTGGCTCCTACAATGAGCAGTTCTTC.